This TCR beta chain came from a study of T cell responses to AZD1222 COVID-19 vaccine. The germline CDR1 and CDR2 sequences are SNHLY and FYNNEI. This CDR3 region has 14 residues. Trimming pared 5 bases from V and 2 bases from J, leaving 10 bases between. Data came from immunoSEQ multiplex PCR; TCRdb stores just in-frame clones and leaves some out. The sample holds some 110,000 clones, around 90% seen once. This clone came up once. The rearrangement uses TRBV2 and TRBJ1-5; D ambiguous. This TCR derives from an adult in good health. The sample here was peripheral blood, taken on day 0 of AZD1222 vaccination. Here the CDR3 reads CASSPTVGNQPQHF. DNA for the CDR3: TGTGCCAGCAGTCCAACAGTTGGCAATCAGCCCCAGCATTTT.